This TCR beta chain came from a study of cytomegalovirus exposure and HLA in healthy donors (dated by TCRdb to about 2017). Regarding the study in general: According to an earlier analysis of a few hundred of the donors, about 179 million T cells yielded 95 million to 140 million unique TCR beta sequences and around 300 Gb of sequence data. Roughly five DR-DQ haplotypes were handled as single units for association and clustering, since linkage in the cohort was strong. Using immunosequencing, the study profiled T cell repertoires from about 620 subjects and related those repertoires to cytomegalovirus serostatus. The number of typed donors differed by locus: about 620-640 for A, B, C, DRB1 and DQB1; 500 to 550 for DQA1; 606 for DPA1; and approximately 450 for DPB1. Class I and class II HLA loci were covered by the typing at four-digit resolution. An early release that covered 640 HLA-typed donors contained approximately 300 gigabases of sequencing data and 70 million to 100 million unique TCR sequences. Among the roughly 400 genotyped donors, about 85% belonged to the genetic ancestry cluster associated with self-reported Caucasian donors. The study aimed to test whether cataloging public T cell receptors could reveal signatures of past pathogen exposure. Rather than using new phenotypic data, the later analysis identified candidate immune exposures from TCR beta sequences and from how often those sequences occurred across donors. To decide whether each TCR beta V gene segment behaved as functional or pseudogenic, an earlier analysis of some 540 of the donors relied on high-throughput TCR beta sequencing. Every discovery cohort repertoire had been produced on one sequencing platform. To predict cytomegalovirus infection status, the study combined high-throughput TCR immunosequencing, statistical association of individual TCRs with disease status, and machine learning. A later analysis re-analyzed previously published TCR beta repertoires from roughly 630 donors and added high-resolution HLA genotyping to study TCR occurrence patterns. Besides the first cohort of around 670 subjects, a separate validation cohort made up of 120 different subjects was used. Donor age, sex, ethnicity and CMV serostatus were compiled alongside the repertoire data. A later genetic analysis took genome-wide SNP genotypes for 398 of the 666 donors and used that subset as a discovery cohort. Among roughly 400 genotyped donors of the cohort, an average of around 240,000 unique TCR beta nucleotide sequences were sequenced per donor, approximately 20% of them non-productive.

CDR1 SGHDT and CDR2 YYEEEE are derived from the germline V gene. There are 14 amino acids in the CDR3, from cysteine to phenylalanine inclusive. The retained sequence is limited to the CDR3, 42 bases, with the frame set at the first base. The V end loses 0 bases and the J end loses 4 bases, and a stretch of 10 bases separates them. Paper-wide results and their limitations: A further reported finding was that TCR beta sequences accurately predicted the HLA-A and HLA-B alleles for most subjects in the first cohort. The 87-base-pair reads could not distinguish some IMGT-functional V segments, including TRBV6-2 and TRBV6-3, so those segments were excluded. A cluster of highly shared sequence variants was judged likely to represent a technical artifact of the sequencing pipeline. Sequencing depth was assumed to be roughly uniform across donors in the presence/absence analyses, though that assumption may not hold. An earlier analysis of 587 of the donors showed that most TCR beta V segments appeared in productive rearrangements either about 87% or about 30% of the time, which broadly matched IMGT annotations. Linkage disequilibrium might explain the correlated functional status among segregating V segments, but an unknown experimental factor could not be ruled out. A later analysis associated about 16,000 TCR beta sequences with specific HLA alleles at a false discovery rate of 0.05. A later genetic analysis associated a missense DCLRE1C variant with V-gene and J-gene trimming of TCR beta chains, and an independent cohort replicated the association. A later analysis reported that several top co-occurrence clusters appeared linked to parvovirus B19, influenza, CMV and Epstein-Barr virus. It was suggested by the authors that the approach could potentially be generalized to other disease states and immunological phenotypes. The earlier analysis of some 540 of the donors excluded roughly 16 rarely observed V segments, including chromosome 9 orphons, because counts were too low. A few of the identified cytomegalovirus-associated TCR beta chains were confirmed in vitro to be specific for cytomegalovirus antigens. According to a later analysis, TCR association rates differed among HLA loci, with DRB1 alleles showing the most associated TCRs and HLA-C alleles showing the fewest. Most CMV-associated TCR beta chains appeared to be HLA-restricted in a later analysis, and the HLA associations seemed to be driven largely by CMV exposure. In a later genetic analysis, fewer N-insertions in productive TCRs were reported among donors in an Asian-associated ancestry cluster than the 666-donor mean. Most TCR sequences were seen in very few donors, while some public TCRs were found in many individuals. A later analysis found that HLA-associated TCR beta chains were more clonally expanded and had lower generation probabilities than equally common non-associated chains. When HLA alleles, especially DR and DQ, strongly co-occurred, TCR associations were difficult to assign to individual alleles. Because HLA typing was missing for some donors at each locus, association tests included only the typed subset. In both the original and validation cohorts, the classifier was reported to diagnose cytomegalovirus status with high specificity and sensitivity. In the study, 150 to 200 TCR beta chains were listed as associated with cytomegalovirus. For the cohort, immune exposure information was limited to CMV serostatus. The cohort was sequenced for TCR beta chains only, and without alpha or paired-chain data the features that could be detected were limited.

Regarding this clone: Its antigen target is currently unknown. Per-base quality was not reported, and no clone a single base away is much larger than it.

In total, roughly 670 healthy bone marrow donors made up the cohort. All cohort members were sampled while nominally healthy, although unrecorded immune exposures were likely present. The donor was CMV seronegative and belonged to the group of 352 seronegative cohort members. Every donor gave a peripheral blood sample, and the peripheral blood mononuclear cells from that sample were used for TCR beta sequencing. The Qiagen DNeasy Blood Extraction Kit was used to extract genomic DNA from the blood cell samples. Libraries were constructed by the immunoSEQ multiplex PCR assay. For the multiplex PCR, a mixture combining 60 forward primers for TCR Vbeta segments and 13 reverse primers for TCR Jbeta segments was used. The CDR3 region of rearranged TCR beta genes was amplified from genomic DNA by a multiplex PCR assay. The amplified TCR beta libraries were sequenced on the Illumina HiSeq System as 87-base-pair reads. The study's processing was this. Across the 700 or so repertoires, a later analysis counted tens of millions of unique TCR beta chains, 9.5 million to 12 million of which were shared by at least two donors. Raw reads were error-corrected and collapsed into unique sequences by a nearest-neighbor algorithm in which closely related sequences were merged to remove PCR and sequencing errors. V, D and J gene segments were assigned by aligning CDR3 sequences to IMGT reference sequences. For a sequence to be retained, at least a six-nucleotide match to both a V gene segment and a J gene segment was required. A rearrangement counted as productive if the CDR3 had no stop codons and remained in frame with V and J, and every other rearrangement counted as non-productive. Following IMGT convention, CDR3 was defined as the stretch from the second conserved V-encoded cysteine to the conserved J-encoded phenylalanine. In an earlier analysis of 500 to 650 of the donors, sequences lacking an unambiguous match to a single V gene segment were excluded. An earlier analysis of approximately 590 of the donors classified V segments as functional when productive rearrangements were above 56.7% and as segregating when the standard deviation between donors was above 5%. A statistical classification framework was built to diagnose cytomegalovirus status from the catalog of TCR beta chain sequences. In a later analysis, TCR nucleotide sequences were compared against IMGT/GENE-DB human TR gene sequences so that V and J genes could be assigned. A later analysis assigned CDR3 sequences and most-parsimonious VDJ recombination scenarios with the TCRdist pipeline. In a later analysis, each TCR beta chain was defined by its CDR3 amino acid sequence together with its V-gene family, and reads lacking a unique V-gene family were excluded. In a later analysis, several hundred highly shared, low-generation-probability nucleotide sequences were removed to address suspected cross-contamination and a sequencing artifact. In a later analysis, a clonal expansion index was calculated for each public chain from normalized within-repertoire ranks of inferred template counts. Generation probabilities in a later analysis came from a VDJ recombination model fitted to out-of-frame rearrangements, and those results were checked against IGoR. Hypergeometric tests were used in a later analysis to score TCR-TCR, TCR-HLA and TCR-CMV co-occurrence, with a repertoire-size bias correction applied to the TCR pairs. To estimate false discovery rates, a later analysis permuted the HLA or CMV assignments 20 times. In a later analysis, co-occurring TCRs were grouped using DBSCAN, and TCRdist sequence similarity was added for clustering within HLA-allele-positive subsets. For co-occurrence clustering, repertoires with fewer than 30,000 or more than 120,000 public chains were excluded, along with five repertoires with anomalous nucleotide sharing. Here the immuneACCESS table is served through TCRdb, limited to in-frame sequences with V and J called. Missing clones are a known gap in these copies; in checked studies unresolved V genes cover under half, and the rest lacks a known reason. V, J and clone size derive from that table, while D and trimming were established from the DNA sequence. The sample table holds about 130,000 clones, of which 84% were seen once. The ten largest clones take up roughly 2.7% of the sample.

The clonotype comes from a man in his fifties or sixties in good health and CMV-seronegative. The sample was PBMCs. The chain is assembled from TRBV5-6 and TRBJ1-2; TRBD1 could be the D gene, as 5 bases match. In nucleotide form, the sequence is TGTGCCAGCAGCTTGGCGGTAGGGGCCTATGGCTACACCTTC. Its translation reads: CASSLAVGAYGYTF.